The rows below give T cell receptor beta chains drawn from one sample of a study of regulatory T cells in long-lasting Graves disease. One entry per CDR3 protein, called by TCRdb with MiXCR from the multiplex PCR reads. This table has 300,000 to 400,000 distinct CDR3 sequences, 16% appearing once. This sample also belongs to another study, concerning T cells in Graves' hyperthyroidism and ophthalmopathy.

Sequenced material: peripheral blood mononuclear cells (PBMCs), taken at new diagnosis, from a patient treated with antithyroid drugs. All receptors derive from a man in his forties with Graves disease. Both conserved end residues are part of each CDR3. D genes are given only for firm matches. Clone sizes are given selectively: once, few, many, or a class where the clone is expanded.

V gene	J gene	clone size	D gene	CDR3 length	CDR3 protein	CDR3 DNA
TRBV3-1	TRBJ2-5	many	NA	14	CASSQLGQQETQYF	TGTGCCAGCAGCCAACTCGGACAGCAAGAGACCCAGTACTTC
TRBV2	TRBJ1-4	many	NA	18	CASSEAGQGTGTNEKLFF	TGTGCCAGCAGTGAAGCTGGGCAGGGGACCGGAACTAATGAAAAACTGTTTTTT
TRBV7-2	TRBJ1-1	many	NA	12	CASSSRLGEAFF	TGTGCCAGCAGCTCACGCCTTGGTGAAGCTTTCTTT
TRBV7-2	TRBJ2-7	NA	TRBD2	15	CASSLPIAGGYEQYF	TGTGCCAGCAGCTTACCCATCGCGGGAGGCTACGAGCAGTACTTC
TRBV12-5	TRBJ2-5	NA	NA	10	CASGLGTQYF	TGTGCTAGTGGTTTGGGGACCCAGTACTTC
TRBV5-6	TRBJ2-1	few	NA	14	CASSFTDWADEQFF	TGTGCCAGCAGTTTTACTGACTGGGCGGATGAGCAGTTCTTC
TRBV4-1	TRBJ2-7	few	NA	15	CASSQGGVARSKQYF	TGCGCCAGCAGCCAAGGAGGAGTAGCCAGGAGTAAGCAGTACTTC
TRBV5-1	TRBJ1-2	many	TRBD1	15	CASSTGQASFYGYTF	TGCGCCAGCAGCACCGGACAGGCGAGTTTTTATGGCTACACCTTC
TRBV28	TRBJ1-1	many	NA	12	CASSFQESEAFF	TGTGCCAGCAGTTTCCAGGAGTCTGAAGCTTTCTTT
TRBV11-3	TRBJ1-1	many	NA	17	CASSLGQFGLVNTEAFF	TGTGCCAGCAGCTTAGGTCAGTTTGGGCTCGTGAACACTGAAGCTTTCTTT
TRBV12-3/TRBV12-4	TRBJ2-1	many	NA	14	CASGPRDSYNEQFF	TGTGCCAGCGGCCCTCGAGATTCCTACAATGAGCAGTTCTTC
TRBV20-1	TRBJ2-5	many	NA	13	CSAKRTTQETQYF	TGCAGTGCTAAAAGGACTACCCAAGAGACCCAGTACTTC